This T cell receptor (beta chain) came from a study of cytomegalovirus exposure and HLA in healthy donors. The CDR3 is made up of 17 amino acids. Germline CDR1 MDHEN, CDR2 SYDVKM. V lost 2 bases, J lost 0 bases, and 16 bases lay in between. Primers included in the PCR were 60 Vbeta and 13 Jbeta primers. TCRdb keeps only in-frame clones here, not all; method: immunoSEQ multiplex PCR. The profile shows approximately 280,000 clones, about nine tenths of them singletons. The chain uses TRBV28 and TRBJ1-1, with a possible D match to TRBD1 (5 bases). Sequenced material: PBMCs. The TCR originated in a man aged 40-50 years in good health and CMV-seropositive. The CDR3 here is CASSLKGQGGLNTEAFF. DNA for the CDR3: TGTGCCAGCAGTTTAAAGGGGCAAGGCGGTCTGAACACTGAAGCTTTCTTT. Full variable domain (remainder filled in from reference TRBV28 and TRBJ1-1): DVKVTQSSRYLVKRTGEKVFLECVQDMDHENMFWYRQDPGLGLRLIYFSYDVKMKEKGDIPEGYSVSREKKERFSLILESASTNQTSMYLCASSLKGQGGLNTEAFFGQGTRLTVV.